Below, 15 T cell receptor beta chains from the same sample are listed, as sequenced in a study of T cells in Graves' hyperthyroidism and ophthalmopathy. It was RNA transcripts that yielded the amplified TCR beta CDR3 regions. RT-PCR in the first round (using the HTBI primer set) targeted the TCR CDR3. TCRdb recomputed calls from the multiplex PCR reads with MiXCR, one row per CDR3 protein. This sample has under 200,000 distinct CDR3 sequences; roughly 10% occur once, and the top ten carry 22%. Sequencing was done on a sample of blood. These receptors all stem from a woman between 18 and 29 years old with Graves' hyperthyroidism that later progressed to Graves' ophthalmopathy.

The CDR3 DNA reads TGTGCCAGTAGTACCCGGACTAGCGGCACCTACGAGCAGTACTTC. Residues: CASSTRTSGTYEQYF. V gene TRBV19 combines with J gene TRBJ2-7; 10 nucleotides line up with TRBD2. V shed 4 bases and J 2 bases; nucleotides not matched to a gene: 5. In germline, CDR1 is LNHDA, CDR2 SQIVND (reference sequence). The CDR3 totals 15 residues. Combining the CDR3 with reference TRBV19 and TRBJ2-7 gives the whole variable domain DGGITQSPKYLFRKEGQNVTLSCEQNLNHDAMYWYRQDPGQGLRLIYYSQIVNDFQKGDIAEGYSVSREKKESFPLTVTSAQKNPTAFYLCASSTRTSGTYEQYFGPGTRLTVT.

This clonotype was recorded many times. As DNA, the CDR3 is TGTGCCAGCAGCTTAAGGGTATTCTATGGCTACACCTTC. Protein: CASSLRVFYGYTF. The chain employs TRBV7-8 and TRBJ1-2; no reliable D call. Looked up from germline, CDR1 is SGHVS and CDR2 is FQNEAQ. CDR3 size: 13 residues. Trimming left V 2 bases short and J 4 bases short, with 8 bases between.

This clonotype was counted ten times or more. The CDR3 here is CASRPPQGGYGYTF. The CDR3 DNA reads TGTGCCAGCAGGCCCCCTCAGGGGGGTTATGGCTACACCTTC. V and J are TRBV28 and TRBJ1-2; 7 nucleotides align to TRBD1. The germline CDR1 and CDR2 sequences are MDHEN and SYDVKM. V was pared by 6 bases and J by 5 bases, with 9 bases of the junction left unmatched. This CDR3 is 14 amino acids long.

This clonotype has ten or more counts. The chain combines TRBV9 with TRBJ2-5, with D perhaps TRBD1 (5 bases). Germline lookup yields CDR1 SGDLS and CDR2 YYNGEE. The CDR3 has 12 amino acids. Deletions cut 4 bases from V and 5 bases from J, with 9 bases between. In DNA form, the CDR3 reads TGTGCCAGCAGCAGGGGTTTGGAGACCCAGTACTTC. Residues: CASSRGLETQYF.

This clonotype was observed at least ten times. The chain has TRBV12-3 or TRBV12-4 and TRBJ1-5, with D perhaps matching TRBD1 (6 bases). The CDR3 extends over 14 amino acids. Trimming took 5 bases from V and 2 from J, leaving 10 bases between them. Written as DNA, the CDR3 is TGTGCCAGCAGTGCACAGGGCCGCAATCAGCCCCAGCATTTT. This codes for CASSAQGRNQPQHF.

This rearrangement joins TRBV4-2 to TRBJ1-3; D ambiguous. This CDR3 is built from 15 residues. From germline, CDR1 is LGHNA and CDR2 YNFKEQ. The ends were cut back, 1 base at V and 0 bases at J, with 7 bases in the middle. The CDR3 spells CASSQGGSSGNTIYF. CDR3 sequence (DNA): TGTGCCAGCAGCCAAGGGGGTAGCTCTGGAAACACCATATATTTT.

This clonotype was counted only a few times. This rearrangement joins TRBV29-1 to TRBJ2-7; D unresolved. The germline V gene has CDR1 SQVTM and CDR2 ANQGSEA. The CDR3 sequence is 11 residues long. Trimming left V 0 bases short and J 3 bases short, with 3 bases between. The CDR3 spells CSVEDLYEQYF. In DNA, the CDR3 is TGCAGCGTTGAAGATCTCTACGAGCAGTACTTC.

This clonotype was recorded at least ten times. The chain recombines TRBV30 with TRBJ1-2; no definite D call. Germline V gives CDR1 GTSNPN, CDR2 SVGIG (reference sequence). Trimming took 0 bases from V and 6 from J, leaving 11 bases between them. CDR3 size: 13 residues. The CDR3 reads CAWSVLGINGYTF. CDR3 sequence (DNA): TGTGCCTGGAGTGTTCTGGGTATCAATGGCTACACCTTC.

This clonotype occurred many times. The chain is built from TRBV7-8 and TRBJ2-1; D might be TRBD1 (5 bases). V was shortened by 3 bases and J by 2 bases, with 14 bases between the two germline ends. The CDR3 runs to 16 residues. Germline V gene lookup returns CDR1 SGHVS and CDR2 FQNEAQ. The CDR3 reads CASSFQKGAPYNEQFF. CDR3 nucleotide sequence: TGTGCCAGCAGCTTTCAGAAAGGGGCTCCCTACAATGAGCAGTTCTTC.

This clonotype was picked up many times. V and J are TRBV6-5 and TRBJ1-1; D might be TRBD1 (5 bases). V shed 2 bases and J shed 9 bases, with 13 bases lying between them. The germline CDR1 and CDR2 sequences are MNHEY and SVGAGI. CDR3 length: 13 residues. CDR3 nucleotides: TGTGCCAGCAGTTACGGGTTAGGGGCTCAAGCTTTCTTT. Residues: CASSYGLGAQAFF.

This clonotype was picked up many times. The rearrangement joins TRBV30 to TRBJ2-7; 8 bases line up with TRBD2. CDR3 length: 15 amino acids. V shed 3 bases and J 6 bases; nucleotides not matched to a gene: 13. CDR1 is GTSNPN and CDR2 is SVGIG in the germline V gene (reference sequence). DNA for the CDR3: TGTGCCTGGAGGGCGGGGGGCAGGGGTTTTGGCGAGCAGTACTTC. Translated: CAWRAGGRGFGEQYF.

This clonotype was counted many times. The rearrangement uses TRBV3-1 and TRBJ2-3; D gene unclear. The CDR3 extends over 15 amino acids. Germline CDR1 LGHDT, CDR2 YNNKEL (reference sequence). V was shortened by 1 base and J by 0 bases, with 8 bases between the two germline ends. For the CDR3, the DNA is TGTGCCAGCAGCCAAGGGACGGCTAGCACAGATACGCAGTATTTT. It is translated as CASSQGTASTDTQYF.

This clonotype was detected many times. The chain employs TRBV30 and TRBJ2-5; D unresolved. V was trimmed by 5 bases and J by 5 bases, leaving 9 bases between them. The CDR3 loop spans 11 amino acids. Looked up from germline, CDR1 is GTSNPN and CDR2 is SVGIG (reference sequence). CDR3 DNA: TGTGCCTGGGGAAACGGGGAGACCCAGTACTTC. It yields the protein CAWGNGETQYF.

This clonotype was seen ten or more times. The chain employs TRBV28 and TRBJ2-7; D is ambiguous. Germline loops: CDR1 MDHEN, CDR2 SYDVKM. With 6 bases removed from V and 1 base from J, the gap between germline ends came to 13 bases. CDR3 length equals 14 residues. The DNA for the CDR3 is TGTGCCAGCAGCCCACAGCAGCTTTCCTACGAGCAGTACTTC. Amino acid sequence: CASSPQQLSYEQYF. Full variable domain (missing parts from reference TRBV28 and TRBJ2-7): DVKVTQSSRYLVKRTGEKVFLECVQDMDHENMFWYRQDPGLGLRLIYFSYDVKMKEKGDIPEGYSVSREKKERFSLILESASTNQTSMYLCASSPQQLSYEQYFGPGTRLTVT.

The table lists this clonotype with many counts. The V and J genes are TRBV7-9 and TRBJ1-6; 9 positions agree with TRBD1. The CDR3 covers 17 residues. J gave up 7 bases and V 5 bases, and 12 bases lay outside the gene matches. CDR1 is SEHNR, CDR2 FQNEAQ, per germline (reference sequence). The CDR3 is CASSELQGAFKNSPLHF. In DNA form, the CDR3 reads TGTGCCAGCAGCGAATTACAGGGGGCCTTTAAAAATTCACCCCTCCACTTT. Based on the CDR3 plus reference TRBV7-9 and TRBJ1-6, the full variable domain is DTGVSQNPRHKITKRGQNVTFRCDPISEHNRLYWYRQTLGQGPEFLTYFQNEAQLEKSRLLSDRFSAERPKGSFSTLEIQRTEQGDSAMYLCASSELQGAFKNSPLHFGNGTRLTVT.